Below, 23 T cell receptor beta chains from the same sample are listed, as sequenced in a study of T cells in Graves' hyperthyroidism and ophthalmopathy. Template material for amplifying TCR beta CDR3 regions consisted of RNA transcripts. First-round RT-PCR of the TCR CDR3 relied on the HTBI primer set. TCRdb recomputed calls from the multiplex PCR reads with MiXCR, one row per CDR3 protein. The repertoire holds about 480,000 distinct CDR3 sequences, approximately 25% seen once, with roughly 12% in the top ten. The sample consisted of blood. The receptors stem from a woman younger than 45 with Graves' ophthalmopathy.

This clonotype has a handful of counts. This sequence joins TRBV11-1 and TRBJ2-7; TRBD1 is a possible D gene (6 bases). This CDR3 is built from 16 residues. Germline loops: CDR1 SGHAT, CDR2 FQDESV (reference sequence). V was pared by 1 base and J by 5 bases, with 18 bases between. This CDR3 reads CASSLVTGTRSHEQYF. The CDR3 region has the DNA TGTGCCAGCAGCTTAGTGACCGGGACAAGATCCCACGAGCAGTACTTC.

This clonotype was counted only a few times. The chain joins TRBV7-8 to TRBJ2-2; 10 nucleotides line up with TRBD2. V trimming: 5 bases; J trimming: 6 bases; junction bases outside the gene matches: 9. This CDR3 region has 16 residues. Per germline, CDR1 SGHVS and CDR2 FQNEAQ. The CDR3 sequence: CASSVPGLASPGELFF. The CDR3 bases are TGTGCCAGCAGCGTACCGGGACTAGCGTCCCCCGGGGAGCTGTTTTTT.

This sequence joins TRBV15 and TRBJ1-3, with D hard to call. Trimming removed 1 base from V and 0 bases from J, with 13 bases in between. From germline, CDR1 is LNHNV and CDR2 YYDKDF (reference sequence). The CDR3 loop spans 17 amino acids. CDR3 sequence reads: CATSRADLWGSGNTIYF. The DNA for the CDR3 is TGTGCCACCAGCAGAGCGGACCTCTGGGGCTCTGGAAACACCATATATTTT.

This clonotype was counted at least ten times. The chain links TRBV3-1 to TRBJ1-1; 8 bases are a match to TRBD1. The length of the CDR3 is 13 residues. Germline CDR1 and CDR2: LGHDT and YNNKEL (reference sequence). Trimming removed 4 bases from V and 3 bases from J; junction bases left unmatched: 1. CDR3: CASSRQGHTEAFF. The CDR3 region has the DNA TGTGCCAGCAGCCGACAGGGGCACACTGAAGCTTTCTTT.

CDR3 in amino acids: CASGTSEYIQYF. Written as DNA, the CDR3 is TGTGCCTCTGGGACTAGCGAGTACATTCAGTACTTC. The chain couples TRBV6-1 to TRBJ2-4, with 10 positions matching TRBD2. The V and J ends lost 11 bases and 8 bases, in that order; junction bases with no gene match: 6. The CDR3 is 12 residues long. Germline lookup yields CDR1 MNHNS and CDR2 SASEGT.

This clonotype was seen repeatedly, ten times or more. The V gene is TRBV6-5, the J gene TRBJ1-3; TRBD1 agrees at 7 bases. The junction had 8 bases not matched to a gene; V was cut back by 2 bases and J by 4 bases. Germline-derived CDR1 and CDR2 are MNHEY and SVGAGI. This CDR3 is 16 amino acids long. DNA for the CDR3: TGTGCCAGCAGTTACGCAGGGGGAACGGGCGGAAACACCATATATTTT. Its protein product is CASSYAGGTGGNTIYF.

This clonotype has a count of ten or more. The chain recombines TRBV29-1 with TRBJ1-2; unclear D gene. Trimming removed 3 bases from V and 5 bases from J, with 13 bases in between. This CDR3 region has 13 residues. Per germline, CDR1 SQVTM and CDR2 ANQGSEA. The CDR3 is CSVDSPPGYGYTF. CDR3 bases: TGCAGCGTTGATTCCCCCCCCGGGTATGGCTACACCTTC.

There are many counts of this clonotype. The rearrangement uses TRBV4-2 and TRBJ2-2, with a possible D match to TRBD1 (5 bases). Trimming removed 1 base at V and 6 bases at J, with 6 bases between. CDR1 is LGHNA and CDR2 is YNFKEQ in the germline V gene. The CDR3 spans 13 residues. CDR3: CASSQGGSGELFF. The DNA for the CDR3 is TGTGCCAGCAGCCAAGGGGGCTCCGGGGAGCTGTTTTTT.

The sample holds many counts of this clonotype. The chain uses TRBV7-2 and TRBJ2-7; TRBD2 agrees at 11 bases. The germline V gene encodes CDR1 SGHTA and CDR2 FQGNSA. The CDR3 runs 15 residues. V gave up 3 bases and J gave up 0 bases; unmatched junction bases: 1. CDR3 protein: CASSLGLADSYEQYF. The CDR3 nucleotides read TGTGCCAGCAGCTTGGGACTAGCGGACTCCTACGAGCAGTACTTC.

The chain joins TRBV4-1 to TRBJ1-1; D is uncertain. The CDR3 has 14 residues. Trimming cost V 0 bases and J 4 bases, with 9 bases left between them. CDR1 and CDR2 (germline): MGHRA, YSYEKL. The CDR3 sequence: CASSQELTVTEAFF. The CDR3 bases are TGCGCCAGCAGCCAAGAACTGACGGTCACTGAAGCTTTCTTT.

The chain has TRBV12-3 or TRBV12-4 and TRBJ2-7, with D perhaps TRBD2 (6 bases). V was cut by 3 bases and J by 2 bases, with 14 bases left in between. This CDR3 has 15 amino acids. DNA of the CDR3: TGTGCCAGCAGTTTGGGGGGAGACATGACCTACGAGCAGTACTTC. This gives the protein CASSLGGDMTYEQYF.

The rearrangement joins TRBV19 to TRBJ2-7; TRBD1 aligns across 8 bases. In germline, CDR1 is LNHDA, CDR2 SQIVND (reference sequence). The CDR3 extends over 14 amino acids. J lost 0 bases, V lost 7 bases, and 5 bases had no gene match. The CDR3 protein is CASTLGQGSYEQYF. The CDR3 region has the DNA TGTGCCAGTACCCTAGGACAGGGCTCCTACGAGCAGTACTTC.

The genes are TRBV6-1 and TRBJ1-2; 8 positions match TRBD1. V was pared by 7 bases and J by 5 bases, with 6 bases of the junction left unmatched. From germline, CDR1 is MNHNS and CDR2 SASEGT. This CDR3 spans 13 amino acids. This CDR3 is CASNRDRTYGYTF. CDR3 nucleotides: TGTGCCAGCAACCGGGACAGGACGTATGGCTACACCTTC.

In this sample, this clonotype turned up many times. The chain joins TRBV7-2 to TRBJ1-2; D uncertain. CDR3 length: 14 amino acids. The germline CDR1 and CDR2 sequences are SGHTA and FQGNSA. The ends were cut back, 1 base at V and 4 bases at J, with 10 bases in the middle. CDR3 loop: CASSLEVHFYGYTF. CDR3 in DNA: TGTGCCAGCAGCTTAGAGGTACACTTCTATGGCTACACCTTC.

This clonotype was recorded many times. The genes are TRBV12-3 or TRBV12-4 and TRBJ2-5, with D perhaps matching TRBD1 or TRBD2 (5 bases each). This CDR3 spans 17 amino acids. Between the trimmed V and J ends, which lost 2 bases and 6 bases, there was a span of 22 bases. CDR3 loop: CASSLSRIGAPEKTQYF. CDR3 coding DNA: TGTGCCAGCAGTTTAAGTAGAATCGGGGCGCCCGAAAAGACCCAGTACTTC.

This clonotype was observed many times. CDR3 sequence reads: CASKDSNQPQHF. CDR3 in DNA: TGTGCCAGCAAGGATAGCAATCAGCCCCAGCATTTT. The V call is TRBV6-2 or TRBV6-3, the J call TRBJ1-5; D not resolved. V gave up 7 bases and J gave up 0 bases, with 4 bases separating them. The CDR3 is 12 amino acids. Germline-derived CDR1 and CDR2 are MNHEY and SVGEGT.

The DNA of the CDR3 is TGCGCCAGCAGACTTGAGCTTTCGTTTTACGAGCAGTACTTC. Amino acid sequence: CASRLELSFYEQYF. The chain carries TRBV5-1 and TRBJ2-7; D remains unclear. Per the germline V gene, CDR1 is SGHRS and CDR2 is YFSETQ. CDR3 size: 14 residues. V shed 5 bases and J shed 4 bases, with 16 bases lying between them.

This clonotype was seen at least ten times. The rearrangement uses TRBV4-2 and TRBJ1-5; 7 nucleotides agree with TRBD1. Germline V CDR1 and CDR2: LGHNA, YNFKEQ. J lost 7 bases, V lost 2 bases, and 5 bases had no gene match. CDR3 length: 14 residues. CDR3 sequence: CASSQIRGEQPQHF. CDR3 sequence (DNA): TGTGCCAGCAGCCAAATCAGGGGGGAACAGCCCCAGCATTTT.

Regarding this clonotype: This could be a read error, since a much larger clone is one nucleotide away. The rearrangement links TRBV12-3 or TRBV12-4 to TRBJ1-2; D is perhaps TRBD1 (6 bases). This CDR3 comprises 16 residues. In DNA, the CDR3 is TGTGCCAGCAGCTTGCGGGGGGCAGCCTGGTCCTATGGCTACATCTTC. Amino acids: CASSLRGAAWSYGYIF.

The chain joins TRBV20-1 to TRBJ1-1; D gene uncertain. This CDR3 spans 13 amino acids. V was shortened by 1 base and J by 4 bases, with 10 bases between the two germline ends. Germline-derived CDR1 and CDR2 are DFQATT and SNEGSKA (reference sequence). CDR3 residues: CSARGAGITEAFF. The DNA of the CDR3 is TGCAGTGCTAGAGGGGCTGGTATCACTGAAGCTTTCTTT.

This clonotype was seen ten or more times. This chain connects TRBV7-8 to TRBJ2-5; D is unclear. V lost 3 bases and J 4 bases, leaving 9 bases between the germline ends. Germline V CDR1 and CDR2: SGHVS, FQNEAQ. The CDR3 is made up of 13 amino acids. CDR3 nucleotides: TGTGCCAGCAGCTTCGTGTATAGAGAGACCCAGTACTTC. This sequence encodes CASSFVYRETQYF.

This clonotype was seen ten or more times. This chain uses TRBV5-1 with TRBJ2-7; either TRBD1 or TRBD2 may fit D (5 bases each). Trimming left V 0 bases short and J 2 bases short, with 9 bases between. The CDR3 is 14 amino acids. Germline V gene sequence: CDR1 SGHRS, CDR2 YFSETQ. The CDR3 region has the DNA TGCGCCAGCAGCTTGGAGGGGACCCCCTACGAGCAGTACTTC. Residues: CASSLEGTPYEQYF.

The table lists this clonotype with many counts. V and J are TRBV4-1 and TRBJ1-2; D unclear. Germline V lookup: CDR1 MGHRA, CDR2 YSYEKL. V was pared by 2 bases and J by 4 bases, with 14 bases between. This CDR3 has 15 amino acids. CDR3 residues: CASSQPARGAYGYTF. CDR3 DNA: TGCGCCAGCAGCCAACCTGCCCGTGGAGCCTATGGCTACACCTTC.